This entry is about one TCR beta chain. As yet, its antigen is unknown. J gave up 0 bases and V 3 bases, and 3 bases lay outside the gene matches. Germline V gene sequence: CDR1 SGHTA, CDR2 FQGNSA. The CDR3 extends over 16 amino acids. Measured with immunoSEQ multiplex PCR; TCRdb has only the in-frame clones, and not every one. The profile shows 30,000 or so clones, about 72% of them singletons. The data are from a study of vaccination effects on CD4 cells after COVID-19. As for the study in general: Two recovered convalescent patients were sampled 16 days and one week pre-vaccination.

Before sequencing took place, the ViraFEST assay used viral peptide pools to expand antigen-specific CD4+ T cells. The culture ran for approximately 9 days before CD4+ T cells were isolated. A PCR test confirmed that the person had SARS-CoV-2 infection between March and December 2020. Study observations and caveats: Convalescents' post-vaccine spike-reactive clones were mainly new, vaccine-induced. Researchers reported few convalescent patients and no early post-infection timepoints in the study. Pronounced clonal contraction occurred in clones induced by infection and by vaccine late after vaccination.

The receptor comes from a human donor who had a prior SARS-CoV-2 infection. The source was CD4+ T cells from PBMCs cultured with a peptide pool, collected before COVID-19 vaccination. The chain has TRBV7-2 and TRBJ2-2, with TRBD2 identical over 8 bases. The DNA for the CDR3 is TGTGCCAGCAGCTTTTCGGGGGGGTCGAACACCGGGGAGCTGTTTTTT. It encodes CASSFSGGSNTGELFF.